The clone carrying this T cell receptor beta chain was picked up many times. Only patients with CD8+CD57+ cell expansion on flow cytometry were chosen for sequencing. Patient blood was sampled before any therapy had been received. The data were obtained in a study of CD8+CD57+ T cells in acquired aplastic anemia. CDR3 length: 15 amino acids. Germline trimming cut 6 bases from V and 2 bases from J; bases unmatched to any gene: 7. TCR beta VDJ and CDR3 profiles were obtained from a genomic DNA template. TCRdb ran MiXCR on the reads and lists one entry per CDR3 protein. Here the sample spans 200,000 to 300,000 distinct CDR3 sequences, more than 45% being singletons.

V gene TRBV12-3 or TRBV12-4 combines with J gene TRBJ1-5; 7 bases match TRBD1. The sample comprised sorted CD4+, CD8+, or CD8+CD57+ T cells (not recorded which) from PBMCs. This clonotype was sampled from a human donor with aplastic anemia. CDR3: CASRRQGFGNQPQHF. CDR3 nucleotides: TGTGCCAGCAGACGACAGGGTTTTGGCAATCAGCCCCAGCATTTT.